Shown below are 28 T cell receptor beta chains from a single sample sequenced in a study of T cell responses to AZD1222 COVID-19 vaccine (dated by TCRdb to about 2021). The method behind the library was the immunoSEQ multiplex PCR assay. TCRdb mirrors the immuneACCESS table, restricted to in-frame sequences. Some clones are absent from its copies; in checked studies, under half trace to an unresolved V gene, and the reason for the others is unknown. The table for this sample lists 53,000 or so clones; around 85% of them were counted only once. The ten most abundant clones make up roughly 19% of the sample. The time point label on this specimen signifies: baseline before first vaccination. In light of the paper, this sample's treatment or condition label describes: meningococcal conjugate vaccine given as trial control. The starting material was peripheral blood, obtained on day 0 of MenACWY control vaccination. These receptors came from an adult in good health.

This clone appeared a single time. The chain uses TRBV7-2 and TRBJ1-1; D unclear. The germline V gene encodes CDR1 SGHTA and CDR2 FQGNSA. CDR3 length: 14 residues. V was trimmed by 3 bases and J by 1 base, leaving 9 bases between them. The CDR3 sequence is CASSFGPTNTEAFF. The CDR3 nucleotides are TGTGCCAGCAGCTTCGGACCCACGAACACTGAAGCTTTCTTT.

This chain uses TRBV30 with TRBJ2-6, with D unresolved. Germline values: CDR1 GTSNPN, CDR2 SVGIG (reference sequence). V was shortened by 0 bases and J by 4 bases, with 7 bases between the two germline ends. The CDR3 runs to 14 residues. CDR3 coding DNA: TGTGCCTGGAGTGTGGGTACCGGGGCCAACGTCCTGACTTTC. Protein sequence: CAWSVGTGANVLTF.

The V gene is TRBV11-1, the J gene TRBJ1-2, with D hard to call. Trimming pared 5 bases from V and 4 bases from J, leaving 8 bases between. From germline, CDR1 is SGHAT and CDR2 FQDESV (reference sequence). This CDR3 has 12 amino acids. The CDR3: CASSTTPYGYTF. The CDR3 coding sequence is TGTGCCAGCAGCACAACCCCCTATGGCTACACCTTC.

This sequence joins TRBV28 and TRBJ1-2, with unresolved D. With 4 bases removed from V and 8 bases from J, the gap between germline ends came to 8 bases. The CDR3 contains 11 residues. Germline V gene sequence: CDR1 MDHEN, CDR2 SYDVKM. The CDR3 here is CASSSPGGYTF. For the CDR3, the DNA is TGTGCCAGCAGTTCCCCCGGCGGCTACACCTTC.

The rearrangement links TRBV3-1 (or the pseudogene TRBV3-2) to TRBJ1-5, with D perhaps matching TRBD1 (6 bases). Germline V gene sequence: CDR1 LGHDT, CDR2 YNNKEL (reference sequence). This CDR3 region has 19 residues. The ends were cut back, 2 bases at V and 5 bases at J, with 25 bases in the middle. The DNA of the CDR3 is TGTGCCAGCAGCCAAAACCGCCCCAATTCAGGGGAAGTTCATCAGCCCCAGCATTTT. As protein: CASSQNRPNSGEVHQPQHF.

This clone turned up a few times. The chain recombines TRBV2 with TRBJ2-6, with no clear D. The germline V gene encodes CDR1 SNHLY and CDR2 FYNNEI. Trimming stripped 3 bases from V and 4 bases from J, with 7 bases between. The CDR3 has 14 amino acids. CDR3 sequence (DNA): TGTGCCAGCAGTGAGGTACCCGGGGCCAACGTCCTGACTTTC. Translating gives CASSEVPGANVLTF.

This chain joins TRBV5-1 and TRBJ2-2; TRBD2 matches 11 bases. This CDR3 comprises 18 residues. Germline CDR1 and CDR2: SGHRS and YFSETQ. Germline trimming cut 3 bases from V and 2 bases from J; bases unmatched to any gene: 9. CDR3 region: CASSWGLLAGGNTGELFF. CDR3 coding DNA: TGCGCCAGCAGCTGGGGGCTCCTAGCGGGAGGAAACACCGGGGAGCTGTTTTTT.

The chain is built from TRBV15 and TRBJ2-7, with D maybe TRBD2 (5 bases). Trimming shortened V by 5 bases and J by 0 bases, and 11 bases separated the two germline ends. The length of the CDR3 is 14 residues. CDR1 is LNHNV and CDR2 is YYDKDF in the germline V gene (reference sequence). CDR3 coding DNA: TGTGCCACCAGCGGTTGGGAGACCTCCTACGAGCAGTACTTC. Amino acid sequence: CATSGWETSYEQYF.

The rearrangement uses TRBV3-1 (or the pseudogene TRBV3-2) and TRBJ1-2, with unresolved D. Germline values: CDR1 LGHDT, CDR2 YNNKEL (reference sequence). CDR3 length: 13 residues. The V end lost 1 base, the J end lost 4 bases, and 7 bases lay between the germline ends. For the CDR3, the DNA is TGTGCCAGCAGCCAAGGGAATTCCTATGGCTACACCTTC. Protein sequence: CASSQGNSYGYTF.

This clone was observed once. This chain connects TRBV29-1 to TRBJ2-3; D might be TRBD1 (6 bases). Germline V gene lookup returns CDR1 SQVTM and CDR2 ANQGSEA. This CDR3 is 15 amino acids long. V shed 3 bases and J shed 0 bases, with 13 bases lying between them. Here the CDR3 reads CSVDLGAESTDTQYF. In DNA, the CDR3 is TGCAGCGTTGACCTGGGGGCGGAAAGCACAGATACGCAGTATTTT.

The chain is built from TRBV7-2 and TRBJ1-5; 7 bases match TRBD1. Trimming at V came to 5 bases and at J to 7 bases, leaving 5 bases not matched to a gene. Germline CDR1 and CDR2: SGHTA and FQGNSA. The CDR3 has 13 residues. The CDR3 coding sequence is TGTGCCAGCAGCCTCGGGACAGACCAGCCCCAGCATTTT. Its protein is CASSLGTDQPQHF.

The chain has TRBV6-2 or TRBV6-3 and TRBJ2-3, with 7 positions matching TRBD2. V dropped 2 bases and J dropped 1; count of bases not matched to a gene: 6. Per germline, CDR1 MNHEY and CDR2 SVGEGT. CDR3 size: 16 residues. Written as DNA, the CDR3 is TGTGCCAGCAGTTACCTAGCGGCCGGGGGCACAGATACGCAGTATTTT. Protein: CASSYLAAGGTDTQYF.

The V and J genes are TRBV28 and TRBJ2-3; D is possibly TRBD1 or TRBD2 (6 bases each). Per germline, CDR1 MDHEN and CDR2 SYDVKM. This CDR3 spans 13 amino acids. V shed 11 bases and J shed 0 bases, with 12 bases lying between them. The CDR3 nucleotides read TGTGCCTACTCGGGGGCGAGCACAGATACGCAGTATTTT. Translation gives CAYSGASTDTQYF.

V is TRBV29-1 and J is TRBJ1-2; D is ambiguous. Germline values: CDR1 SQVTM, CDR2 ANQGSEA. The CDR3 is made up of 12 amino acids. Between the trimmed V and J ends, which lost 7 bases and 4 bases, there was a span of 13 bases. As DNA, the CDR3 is TGCAGCGGGGGAGAGGGCCTCTATGGCTACACCTTC. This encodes CSGGEGLYGYTF.

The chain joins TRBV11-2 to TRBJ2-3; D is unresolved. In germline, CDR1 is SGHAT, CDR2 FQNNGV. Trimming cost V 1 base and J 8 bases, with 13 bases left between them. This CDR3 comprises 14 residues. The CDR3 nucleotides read TGTGCCAGCAGCTTAGGGGCCGGCCGCGGTACGCAGTATTTT. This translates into CASSLGAGRGTQYF.

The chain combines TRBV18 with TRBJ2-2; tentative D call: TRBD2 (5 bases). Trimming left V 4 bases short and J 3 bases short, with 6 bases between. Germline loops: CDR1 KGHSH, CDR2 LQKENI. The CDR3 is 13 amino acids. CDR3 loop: CASSHGDTGELFF. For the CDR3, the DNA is TGTGCCAGCTCACACGGGGACACCGGGGAGCTGTTTTTT.

CDR3 protein: CASSLSLAGQPQHF. The CDR3, as DNA: TGTGCCAGCAGCCTTTCCCTCGCCGGTCAGCCCCAGCATTTT. The chain links TRBV7-9 to TRBJ1-5; the D is unclear. Germline CDR1 and CDR2: SEHNR and FQNEAQ (reference sequence). Trimming took 5 bases from V and 6 from J, leaving 14 bases between them. The CDR3 has 14 residues.

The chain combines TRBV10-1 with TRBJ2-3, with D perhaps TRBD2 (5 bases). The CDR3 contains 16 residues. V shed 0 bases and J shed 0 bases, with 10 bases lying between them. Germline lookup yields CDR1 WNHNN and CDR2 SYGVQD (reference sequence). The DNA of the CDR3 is TGCGCCAGCAGTGAGTCAGGGCGGACTAGCACAGATACGCAGTATTTT. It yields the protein CASSESGRTSTDTQYF.

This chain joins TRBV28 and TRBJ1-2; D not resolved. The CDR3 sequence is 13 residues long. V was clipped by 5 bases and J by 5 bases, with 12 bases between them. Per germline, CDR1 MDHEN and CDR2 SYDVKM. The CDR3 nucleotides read TGTGCCAGCAGTCCCCCCGATTATTATGGCTACACCTTC. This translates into CASSPPDYYGYTF.

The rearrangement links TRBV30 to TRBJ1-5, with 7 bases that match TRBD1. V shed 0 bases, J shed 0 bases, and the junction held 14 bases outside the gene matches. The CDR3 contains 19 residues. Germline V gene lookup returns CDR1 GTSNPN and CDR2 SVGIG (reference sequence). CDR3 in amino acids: CAWSVVSGTAGASNQPQHF. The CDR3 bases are TGTGCCTGGAGTGTCGTATCCGGGACAGCCGGGGCTAGCAATCAGCCCCAGCATTTT.

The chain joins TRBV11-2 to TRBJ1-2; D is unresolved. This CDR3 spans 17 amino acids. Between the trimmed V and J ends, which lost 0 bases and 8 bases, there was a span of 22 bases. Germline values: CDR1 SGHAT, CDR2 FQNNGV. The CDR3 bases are TGTGCCAGCAGCTTAGATCCTTCAGACCTTCCGGGATTGGGCTACACCTTC. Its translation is CASSLDPSDLPGLGYTF.

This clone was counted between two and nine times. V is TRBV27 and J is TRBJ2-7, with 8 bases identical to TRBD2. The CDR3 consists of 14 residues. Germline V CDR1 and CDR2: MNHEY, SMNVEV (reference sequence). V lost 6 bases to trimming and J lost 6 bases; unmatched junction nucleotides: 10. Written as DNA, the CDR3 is TGTGCCAGCAGGCTTGCAGCGGGAGATCCCGAGCAGTACTTC. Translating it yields CASRLAAGDPEQYF.

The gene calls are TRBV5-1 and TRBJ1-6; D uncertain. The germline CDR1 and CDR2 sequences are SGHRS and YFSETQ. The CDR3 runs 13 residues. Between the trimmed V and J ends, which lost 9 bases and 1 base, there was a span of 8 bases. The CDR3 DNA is TGCGCCACCCGATCTTCCTATAATTCACCCCTCCACTTT. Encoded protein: CATRSSYNSPLHF.

CDR3: CASSLSRHRGLNYGYTF. DNA of the CDR3: TGTGCCAGCAGTTTATCCCGTCACAGGGGCCTCAACTATGGCTACACCTTC. This chain links TRBV28 with TRBJ1-2; 7 bases are shared with TRBD1. In germline, CDR1 is MDHEN, CDR2 SYDVKM. Unmatched junction bases numbered 10, after V lost 1 base and J lost 2 bases. CDR3 length: 17 residues.

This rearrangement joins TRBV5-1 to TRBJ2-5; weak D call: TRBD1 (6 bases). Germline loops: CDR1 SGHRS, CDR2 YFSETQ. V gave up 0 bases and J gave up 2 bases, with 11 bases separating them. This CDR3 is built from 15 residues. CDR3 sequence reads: CASSLAPDRQETQYF. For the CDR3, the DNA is TGCGCCAGCAGCTTGGCGCCGGACAGACAAGAGACCCAGTACTTC.

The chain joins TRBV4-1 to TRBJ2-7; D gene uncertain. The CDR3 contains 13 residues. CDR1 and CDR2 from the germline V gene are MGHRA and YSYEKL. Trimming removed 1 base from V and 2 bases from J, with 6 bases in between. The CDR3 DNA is TGCGCCAGCAGCCAAGTTAGGGCCTACGAGCAGTACTTC. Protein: CASSQVRAYEQYF.

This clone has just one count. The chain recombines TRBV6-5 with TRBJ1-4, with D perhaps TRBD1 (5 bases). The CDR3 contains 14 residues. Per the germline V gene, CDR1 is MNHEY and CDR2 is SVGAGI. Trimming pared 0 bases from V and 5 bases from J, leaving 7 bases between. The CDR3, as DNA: TGTGCCAGCAGTTACTCGGGGCGAAATGAAAAACTGTTTTTT. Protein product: CASSYSGRNEKLFF.

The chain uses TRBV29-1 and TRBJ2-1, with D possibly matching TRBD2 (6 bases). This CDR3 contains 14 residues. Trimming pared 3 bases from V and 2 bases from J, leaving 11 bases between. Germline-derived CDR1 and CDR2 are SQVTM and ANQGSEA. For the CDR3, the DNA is TGCAGCGTTGACGGGGGAGGCCCCTACAATGAGCAGTTCTTC. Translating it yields CSVDGGGPYNEQFF.